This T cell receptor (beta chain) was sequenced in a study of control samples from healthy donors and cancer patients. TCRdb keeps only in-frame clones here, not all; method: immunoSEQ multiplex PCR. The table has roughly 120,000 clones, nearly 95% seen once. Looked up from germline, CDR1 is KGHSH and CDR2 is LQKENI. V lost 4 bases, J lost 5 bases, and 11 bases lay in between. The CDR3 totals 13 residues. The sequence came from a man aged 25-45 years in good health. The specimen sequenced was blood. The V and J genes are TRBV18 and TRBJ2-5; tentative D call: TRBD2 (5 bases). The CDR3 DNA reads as TGTGCCAGCTCACGGACTTCGGAGGAGACCCAGTACTTC. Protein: CASSRTSEETQYF.